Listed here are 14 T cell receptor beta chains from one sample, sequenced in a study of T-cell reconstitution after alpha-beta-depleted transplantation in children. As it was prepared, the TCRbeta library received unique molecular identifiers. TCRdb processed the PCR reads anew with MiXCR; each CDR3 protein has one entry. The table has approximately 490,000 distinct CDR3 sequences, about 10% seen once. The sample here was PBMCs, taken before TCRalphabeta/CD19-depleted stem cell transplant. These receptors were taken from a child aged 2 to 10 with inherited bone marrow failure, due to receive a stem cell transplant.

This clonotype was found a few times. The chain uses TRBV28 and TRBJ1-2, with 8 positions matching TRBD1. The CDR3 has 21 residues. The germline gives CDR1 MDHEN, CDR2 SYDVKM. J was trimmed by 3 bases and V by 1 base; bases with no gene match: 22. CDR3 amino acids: CASSLYFPNLKDREVDYGYTF. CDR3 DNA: TGTGCCAGCAGTTTATATTTCCCCAACCTGAAGGACAGGGAAGTCGACTATGGCTACACCTTC.

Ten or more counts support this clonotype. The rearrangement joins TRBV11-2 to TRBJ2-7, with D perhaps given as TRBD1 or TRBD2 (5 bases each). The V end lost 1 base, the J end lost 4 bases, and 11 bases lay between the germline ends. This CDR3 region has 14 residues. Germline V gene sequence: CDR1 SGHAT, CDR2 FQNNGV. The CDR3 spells CASSLGEGQYEQYF. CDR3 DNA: TGTGCCAGCAGCTTAGGTGAGGGGCAGTACGAGCAGTACTTC.

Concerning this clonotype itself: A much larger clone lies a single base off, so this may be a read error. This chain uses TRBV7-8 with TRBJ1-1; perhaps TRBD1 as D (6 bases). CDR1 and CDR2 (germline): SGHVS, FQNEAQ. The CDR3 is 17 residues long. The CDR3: CASSLAGLAGGHTAAFF. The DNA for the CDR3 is TGTGCCAGCAGCTTAGCGGGTTTGGCGGGGGGCCACACTGCAGCTTTCTTT. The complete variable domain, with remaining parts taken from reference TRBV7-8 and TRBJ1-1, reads GAGVSQSPRYKVAKRGQDVALRCDPISGHVSLFWYQQALGQGPEFLTYFQNEAQLDKSGLPSDRFFAERPEGSVSTLKIQRTQQEDSAVYLCASSLAGLAGGHTAAFFGQGTRLTVV.

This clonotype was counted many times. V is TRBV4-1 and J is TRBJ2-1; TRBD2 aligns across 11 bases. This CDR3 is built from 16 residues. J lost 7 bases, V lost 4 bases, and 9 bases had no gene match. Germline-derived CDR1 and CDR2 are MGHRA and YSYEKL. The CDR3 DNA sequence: TGCGCCAGCAGCCTTCGACTAGCGGGAATGAGGAATGAGCAGTTCTTC. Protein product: CASSLRLAGMRNEQFF.

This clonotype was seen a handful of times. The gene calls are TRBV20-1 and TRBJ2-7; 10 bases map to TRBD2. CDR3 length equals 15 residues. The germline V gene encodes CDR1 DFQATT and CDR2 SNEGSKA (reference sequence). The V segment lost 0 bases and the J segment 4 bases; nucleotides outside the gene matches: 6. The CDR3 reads CSARDASGRKYEQYF. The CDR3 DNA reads TGCAGTGCTAGAGATGCTAGCGGGAGAAAGTACGAGCAGTACTTC.

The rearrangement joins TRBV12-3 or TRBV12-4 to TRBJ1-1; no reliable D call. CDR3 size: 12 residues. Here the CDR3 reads CAIGRESTEAFF. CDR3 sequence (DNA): TGTGCAATCGGGCGCGAGAGCACTGAAGCTTTCTTT.

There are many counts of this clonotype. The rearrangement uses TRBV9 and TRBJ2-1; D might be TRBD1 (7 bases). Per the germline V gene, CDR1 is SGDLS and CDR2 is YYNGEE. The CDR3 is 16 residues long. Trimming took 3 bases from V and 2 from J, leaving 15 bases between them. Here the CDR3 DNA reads TGTGCCAGCAGCGGCAGGGGGGACAGTCCCTACAATGAGCAGTTCTTC. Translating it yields CASSGRGDSPYNEQFF.

The CDR3 nucleotides read TGCAGCGTGGCTGACAGGGGGGGGTACAATGAGCAGTTCTTC. Translating it yields CSVADRGGYNEQFF. The chain couples TRBV29-1 to TRBJ2-1; TRBD1 aligns across 9 bases. V gave up 6 bases and J gave up 4 bases; unmatched junction bases: 7. This CDR3 region has 14 residues. CDR1 and CDR2 (germline): SQVTM, ANQGSEA.

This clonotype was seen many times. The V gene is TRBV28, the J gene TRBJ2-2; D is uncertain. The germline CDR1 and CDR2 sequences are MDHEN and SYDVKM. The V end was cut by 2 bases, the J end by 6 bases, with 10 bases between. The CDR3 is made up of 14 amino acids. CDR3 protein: CASSLAYGPGELFF. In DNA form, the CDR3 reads TGTGCCAGCAGTTTAGCATATGGGCCCGGGGAGCTGTTTTTT. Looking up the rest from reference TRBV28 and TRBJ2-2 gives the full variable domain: DVKVTQSSRYLVKRTGEKVFLECVQDMDHENMFWYRQDPGLGLRLIYFSYDVKMKEKGDIPEGYSVSREKKERFSLILESASTNQTSMYLCASSLAYGPGELFFGEGSRLTVL.

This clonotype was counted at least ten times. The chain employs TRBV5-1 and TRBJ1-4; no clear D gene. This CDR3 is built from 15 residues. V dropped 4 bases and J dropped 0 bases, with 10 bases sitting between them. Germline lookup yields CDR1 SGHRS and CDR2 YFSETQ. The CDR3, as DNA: TGCGCCAGCAGCCCTCAAGTGGCAACTAATGAAAAACTGTTTTTT. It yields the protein CASSPQVATNEKLFF.

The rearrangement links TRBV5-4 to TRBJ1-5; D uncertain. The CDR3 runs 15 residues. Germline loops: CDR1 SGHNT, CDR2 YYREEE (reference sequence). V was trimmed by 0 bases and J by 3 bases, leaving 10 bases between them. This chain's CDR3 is CASSLGVGNNQPQHF. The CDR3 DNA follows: TGTGCCAGCAGCTTGGGGGTCGGTAACAATCAGCCCCAGCATTTT.

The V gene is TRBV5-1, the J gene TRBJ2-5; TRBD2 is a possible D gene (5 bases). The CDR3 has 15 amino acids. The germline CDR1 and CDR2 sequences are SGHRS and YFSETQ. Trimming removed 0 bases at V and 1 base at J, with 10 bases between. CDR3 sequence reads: CASSLVPGFQETQYF. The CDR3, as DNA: TGCGCCAGCAGCTTGGTGCCGGGATTCCAAGAGACCCAGTACTTC.

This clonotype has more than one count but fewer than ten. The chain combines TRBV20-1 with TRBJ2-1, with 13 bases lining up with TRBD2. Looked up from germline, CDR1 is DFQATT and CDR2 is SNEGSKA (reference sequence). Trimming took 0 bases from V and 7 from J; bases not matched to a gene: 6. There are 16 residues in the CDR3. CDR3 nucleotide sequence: TGCAGTGCTAGAGAACCCGGACTAGCGGGAGTAAATGAGCAGTTCTTC. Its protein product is CSAREPGLAGVNEQFF.

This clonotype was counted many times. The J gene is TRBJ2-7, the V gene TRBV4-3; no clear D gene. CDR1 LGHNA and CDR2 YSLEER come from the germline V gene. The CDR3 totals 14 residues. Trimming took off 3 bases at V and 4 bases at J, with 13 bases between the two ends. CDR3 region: CASSQWFDSYEQYF. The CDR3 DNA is TGCGCCAGCAGCCAGTGGTTCGACTCATACGAGCAGTACTTC.